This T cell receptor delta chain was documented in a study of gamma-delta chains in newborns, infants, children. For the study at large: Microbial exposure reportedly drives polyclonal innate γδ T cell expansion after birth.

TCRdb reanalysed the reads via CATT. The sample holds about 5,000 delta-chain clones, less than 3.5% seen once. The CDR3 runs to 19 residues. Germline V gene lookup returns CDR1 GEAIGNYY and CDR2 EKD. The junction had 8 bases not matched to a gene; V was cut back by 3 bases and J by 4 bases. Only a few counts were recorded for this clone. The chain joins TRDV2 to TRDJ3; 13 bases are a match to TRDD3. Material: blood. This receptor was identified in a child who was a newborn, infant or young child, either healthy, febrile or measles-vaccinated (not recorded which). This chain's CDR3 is CACDALLGDTDWDTRQMFF. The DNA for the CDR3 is TGTGCCTGTGACGCTTTACTGGGGGATACGGATTGGGACACCCGACAGATGTTTTTC.